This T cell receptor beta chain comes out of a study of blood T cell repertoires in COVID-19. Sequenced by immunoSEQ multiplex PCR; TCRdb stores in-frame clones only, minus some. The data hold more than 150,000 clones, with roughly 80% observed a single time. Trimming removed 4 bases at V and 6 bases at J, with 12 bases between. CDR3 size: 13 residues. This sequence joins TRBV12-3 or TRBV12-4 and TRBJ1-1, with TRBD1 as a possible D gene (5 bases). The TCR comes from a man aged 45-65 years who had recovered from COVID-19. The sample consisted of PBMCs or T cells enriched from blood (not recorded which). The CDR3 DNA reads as TGTGCCAGCAGTTCCCGAGAGACAGCTGAAGCTTTCTTT. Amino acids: CASSSRETAEAFF.